One and the same sample provided the 5 T cell receptor beta chains below, sequenced in a study of blood T cell repertoires in COVID-19 (dated by TCRdb to 2018 to 2020). Library prep was done by the immunoSEQ multiplex PCR assay. The clones in this table, taken by TCRdb from immuneACCESS, are in-frame only. Not every clone is retained; where verified, under half of the shortfall comes from an unresolved V gene, and the cause of the rest is unknown. This sample lists 65,000 to 90,000 clones; approximately 71% were detected once. Jointly, the top ten make up approximately 2.3% of the sample. Sequenced sample: peripheral blood. The receptors stem from a man in his 70s with COVID-19, enrolled during active disease.

V usage is TRBV7-8 and J usage is TRBJ1-5, with unresolved D. The CDR3 contains 14 residues. V lost 5 bases and J 0 bases, leaving 8 bases between the germline ends. Germline-derived CDR1 and CDR2 are SGHVS and FQNEAQ. In DNA, the CDR3 is TGTGCCAGCAGCACACGAACTAGCAATCAGCCCCAGCATTTT. Translated: CASSTRTSNQPQHF.

J is TRBJ1-1 and V is TRBV29-1; 8 bases agree with TRBD1. The CDR3 runs 14 residues. Trimming removed 4 bases from V and 3 bases from J; junction bases left unmatched: 7. Germline V gene lookup returns CDR1 SQVTM and CDR2 ANQGSEA. CDR3 bases: TGCAGCGTTGGCAGACAGGGGTTGTACACTGAAGCTTTCTTT. Residues: CSVGRQGLYTEAFF.

This clone has just one count. The CDR3 sequence: CASYKGMGGGYTF. DNA for the CDR3: TGTGCCAGCTACAAGGGGATGGGAGGTGGCTACACCTTC. The V and J genes are TRBV6-6 and TRBJ1-2; a weak D match, TRBD1 (5 bases). The V gene's germline CDR1 is MNHNY and CDR2 SVGAGI (reference sequence). CDR3 length equals 13 residues. Deletions cut 8 bases from V and 7 bases from J, with 17 bases between.

The chain couples TRBV10-2 to TRBJ1-1; D ambiguous. Trimming left V 6 bases short and J 1 base short, with 6 bases between. Germline V gene sequence: CDR1 WSHSY, CDR2 SAAADI. The CDR3 consists of 12 residues. CDR3 protein: CASSYRNTEAFF. The CDR3, as DNA: TGCGCCAGCAGCTACAGGAACACTGAAGCTTTCTTT.

The chain combines TRBV27 with TRBJ1-6; weak D call: TRBD1 (5 bases). Trimming cost V 3 bases and J 7 bases, with 16 bases left between them. CDR1 and CDR2 from the germline V gene are MNHEY and SMNVEV (reference sequence). The CDR3 sequence is 16 residues long. This CDR3 reads CASSFWVDSSNSPLHF. In nucleotides, the CDR3 is TGTGCCAGCAGTTTTTGGGTAGACAGTTCAAATTCACCCCTCCACTTT.